These 25 T cell receptor beta chains were sequenced from one sample in a study of T cell repertoires in ileal Crohn's disease. Libraries were prepared by immunoSEQ multiplex PCR; TCRdb keeps only in-frame clonotypes and omits some of them. The repertoire holds fewer than 4,500 clones, with more than 75% as singletons. Lamina propria lymphocytes from surgical specimens were isolated on a density gradient before sorting. The specimen was CD4+ T cells sorted from the ileum. These receptors were collected from an adult with Crohn's disease.

This rearrangement joins TRBV23-1 to TRBJ1-1, with D maybe TRBD1 (6 bases). TRBV23-1 is flagged as an ORF with uncertain function. This CDR3 has 12 amino acids. V was shortened by 6 bases and J by 6 bases, with 11 bases between the two germline ends. The CDR3 nucleotides read TGCGCCAGCAGACAGGGTGGGGCTGAAGCTTTCTTT. Its translation: CASRQGGAEAFF.

This rearrangement joins TRBV21-1 to TRBJ2-1; the D segment call TRBD2 is taken from the table without a DNA check. TRBV21-1 represents a pseudogene. The CDR3 covers 17 residues. The CDR3 reads CASSKRRLPYSYNEQFF. DNA for the CDR3: TGTGCCAGCAGCAAAAGGAGGCTCCCTTACTCCTACAATGAGCAGTTCTTC.

The gene calls are TRBV29-1 and TRBJ2-5; TRBD1 matches 9 bases. Trimming removed 6 bases from V and 1 base from J; junction bases left unmatched: 6. Germline-derived CDR1 and CDR2 are SQVTM and ANQGSEA. This CDR3 has 14 amino acids. CDR3 region: CSVGQGVGQETQYF. CDR3 sequence (DNA): TGCAGCGTGGGACAGGGAGTAGGCCAAGAGACCCAGTACTTC. The whole variable domain, filled in from reference TRBV29-1 and TRBJ2-5, reads SAVISQKPSRDICQRGTSLTIQCQVDSQVTMMFWYRQQPGQSLTLIATANQGSEATYESGFVIDKFPISRPNLTFSTLTVSNMSPEDSSIYLCSVGQGVGQETQYFGPGTRLLVL.

The chain couples TRBV7-9 to TRBJ1-5; possibly TRBD1 for D (5 bases). Germline CDR1 SEHNR, CDR2 FQNEAQ (reference sequence). V lost 6 bases to trimming and J lost 0 bases, with 12 bases between them. This CDR3 comprises 15 residues. CDR3 DNA: TGTGCCAGCAGTAGAGCAGGGCATAGCAATCAGCCCCAGCATTTT. It specifies CASSRAGHSNQPQHF.

The CDR3 loop reads CASSGATGFTDTQYF. The CDR3 DNA follows: TGTGCCAGCAGTGGAGCGACAGGGTTCACAGATACGCAGTATTTT. The chain links TRBV2 to TRBJ2-3, with 7 nucleotides matching TRBD1. Germline V lookup: CDR1 SNHLY, CDR2 FYNNEI. CDR3 size: 15 residues. V gave up 4 bases and J gave up 2 bases; unmatched junction bases: 6.

The chain combines TRBV18 with TRBJ2-7, with TRBD2 matching 13 bases. V dropped 3 bases and J dropped 5; count of bases not matched to a gene: 4. In germline, CDR1 is KGHSH, CDR2 LQKENI. The CDR3 extends over 15 amino acids. CDR3 region: CASSPGLAGINEQYF. As DNA, the CDR3 is TGTGCCAGCTCACCGGGACTAGCGGGGATTAACGAGCAGTACTTC.

This rearrangement joins TRBV6-5 to TRBJ2-5; D perhaps matches TRBD2 (5 bases). Germline V lookup: CDR1 MNHEY, CDR2 SVGAGI. The germline V and J ends were trimmed by 5 bases and 5 bases, with 9 bases remaining between them. The length of the CDR3 is 12 residues. CDR3 DNA: TGTGCCAGCAGTCCGAGAGGGGAGACCCAGTACTTC. It is translated as CASSPRGETQYF.

The rearrangement joins TRBV7-2 to TRBJ2-2, with D possibly TRBD2 on 6 matching bases. With 7 bases removed from V and 1 base from J, the gap between germline ends came to 10 bases. The germline V gene encodes CDR1 SGHTA and CDR2 FQGNSA. The CDR3 runs to 14 residues. The CDR3 sequence: CASTTSRNTGELFF. CDR3 nucleotide sequence: TGTGCCAGCACCACTAGCAGGAACACCGGGGAGCTGTTTTTT.

A few counts support this clone. The chain joins TRBV7-3 to TRBJ1-1; a weak D match, TRBD1 (6 bases). V was clipped by 3 bases and J by 4 bases, with 9 bases between them. The germline gives CDR1 SGHTA, CDR2 FQGTGA. CDR3 length equals 13 residues. CDR3 sequence reads: CASSLKQGTEAFF. CDR3 DNA sequence: TGTGCCAGCAGCTTGAAACAGGGCACTGAAGCTTTCTTT.

V and J are TRBV19 and TRBJ2-1, with 8 bases fitting TRBD1. V lost 4 bases to trimming and J lost 0 bases; unmatched junction nucleotides: 5. The CDR3 spans 16 residues. Germline values: CDR1 LNHDA, CDR2 SQIVND (reference sequence). CDR3 in DNA: TGTGCCAGTAGTAGAGGACAGGGAGGCTCCTACAATGAGCAGTTCTTC. Translated: CASSRGQGGSYNEQFF.

The chain combines TRBV9 with TRBJ1-1; TRBD1 aligns across 8 bases. Trimming took 4 bases from V and 11 from J; bases not matched to a gene: 7. Germline assignment: CDR1 SGDLS and CDR2 YYNGEE. This CDR3 is 12 amino acids long. DNA for the CDR3: TGTGCCAGCAGCTCAACGGACAGGGTGGCTTTCTTT. It encodes CASSSTDRVAFF.

This clone was detected only a few times. V gene TRBV25-1 combines with J gene TRBJ2-1; maybe TRBD1 (6 bases). CDR1 MGHDK and CDR2 SYGVNS come from the germline V gene. The V and J ends lost 2 bases and 3 bases respectively, with 8 bases between them. The CDR3 is 14 residues long. In DNA, the CDR3 is TGTGCCAGCAGTGAAGGGGGCTTCTACAATGAGCAGTTCTTC. Amino acid sequence: CASSEGGFYNEQFF. Drawing the rest from reference TRBV25-1 and TRBJ2-1, the complete variable domain is EADIYQTPRYLVIGTGKKITLECSQTMGHDKMYWYQQDPGMELHLIHYSYGVNSTEKGDLSSESTVSRIRTEHFPLTLESARPSHTSQYLCASSEGGFYNEQFFGPGTRLTVL.

This rearrangement joins TRBV21-1 to TRBJ1-1. TRBV21-1 is shown as a pseudogene. The CDR3 has 17 residues. The CDR3 DNA reads TGTGCCAGCAGCAAAGAAGGGGGGGCCGAGATGAACACTGAAGCTTTCTTT. Translating gives CASSKEGGAEMNTEAFF.

The chain uses TRBV6-6 and TRBJ2-5, with 12 bases matching TRBD2. From germline, CDR1 is MNHNY and CDR2 SVGAGI (reference sequence). The J segment lost 4 bases and the V segment lost 0 bases, leaving 0 bases of the junction unmatched. The CDR3 totals 15 residues. The chain's CDR3 is CASSYSTSGGETQYF. Here the CDR3 DNA reads TGTGCCAGCAGTTACTCGACTAGCGGGGGAGAGACCCAGTACTTC.

The chain employs TRBV28 and TRBJ2-3, with TRBD2 matching over 14 bases. The germline gives CDR1 MDHEN, CDR2 SYDVKM. This CDR3 has 16 residues. Losses at the gene ends were 3 bases for V and 3 bases for J; bases not matched to a gene: 2. CDR3 amino acids: CASSLGLAGETDTQYF. In DNA, the CDR3 is TGTGCCAGCAGTTTGGGACTAGCGGGGGAAACAGATACGCAGTATTTT.

The chain links TRBV2 to TRBJ2-2; D call uncertain. This CDR3 comprises 13 residues. V lost 6 bases, J lost 0 bases, and 5 bases lay in between. Looked up from germline, CDR1 is SNHLY and CDR2 is FYNNEI. The DNA of the CDR3 is TGTGCCAGCAGAATAACGAACACCGGGGAGCTGTTTTTT. Translated, it gives CASRITNTGELFF.

This clone was counted a few times. The chain employs TRBV5-6 and TRBJ2-5, with D perhaps matching TRBD2 (5 bases). The germline V and J ends were trimmed by 4 bases and 4 bases, with 14 bases remaining between them. The CDR3 contains 14 residues. Germline V CDR1 and CDR2: SGHDT, YYEEEE. CDR3 region: CASSRVGEGETQYF. The CDR3 nucleotides are TGTGCCAGCAGCCGAGTGGGCGAGGGAGAGACCCAGTACTTC.

The V and J genes are TRBV7-9 and TRBJ1-2, with D unclear. CDR1 and CDR2 from the germline V gene are SEHNR and FQNEAQ (reference sequence). V was cut by 5 bases and J by 8 bases, with 12 bases left in between. The CDR3 consists of 12 residues. As DNA, the CDR3 is TGTGCCAGCAGCCCCGGAGTGGCGGGCTACACCTTC. Amino acids: CASSPGVAGYTF.

By frequency in the sample, this clone is large. This rearrangement joins TRBV19 to TRBJ1-1; D gene uncertain. The CDR3 is 13 residues long. Germline lookup yields CDR1 LNHDA and CDR2 SQIVND (reference sequence). V shed 5 bases and J shed 0 bases, with 7 bases lying between them. CDR3 coding DNA: TGTGCCAGTAGTTTGACAATGAACACTGAAGCTTTCTTT. Translation gives CASSLTMNTEAFF.

The chain is built from TRBV9 and TRBJ2-5, with 11 bases lining up with TRBD2. CDR1 is SGDLS, CDR2 YYNGEE, per germline. The CDR3 runs 15 residues. V lost 1 base to trimming and J lost 3 bases; unmatched junction nucleotides: 2. The CDR3 loop is CASSVLAGGKETQYF. As DNA, the CDR3 is TGTGCCAGCAGCGTATTAGCGGGGGGGAAAGAGACCCAGTACTTC.

The chain joins TRBV6-5 to TRBJ1-5, with TRBD1 matching 8 bases. The CDR3 consists of 13 residues. With 8 bases clipped from V and 3 bases from J, the junction kept 3 bases outside the gene matches. Looked up from germline, CDR1 is MNHEY and CDR2 is SVGAGI. CDR3 nucleotide sequence: TGTGCCAGCTCGGACAGGGCCAATCAGCCCCAGCATTTT. Translation gives CASSDRANQPQHF.

The J gene is TRBJ1-2, the V gene TRBV6-5; D is perhaps TRBD1 (5 bases). The germline gives CDR1 MNHEY, CDR2 SVGAGI. V was shortened by 6 bases and J by 11 bases, with 19 bases between the two germline ends. CDR3 length: 13 residues. The CDR3 is CASRQDSPAEYTF. In DNA, the CDR3 is TGTGCCAGCAGACAAGACAGCCCGGCTGAGTACACCTTC.

The chain joins TRBV7-9 to TRBJ1-1, with 11 positions matching TRBD1. Germline lookup yields CDR1 SEHNR and CDR2 FQNEAQ (reference sequence). With 1 base clipped from V and 3 bases from J, the junction kept 4 bases outside the gene matches. This CDR3 has 16 amino acids. The CDR3 is CASSLVPGQGDTEAFF. CDR3 in DNA: TGTGCCAGCAGCTTAGTGCCGGGACAGGGGGACACTGAAGCTTTCTTT.

The V and J genes are TRBV21-1 and TRBJ2-2; the D call TRBD1 from the table was never checked on the DNA. TRBV21-1 is a pseudogene. CDR3 length equals 17 residues. The CDR3 is CASCVQGEERSSGELFF. CDR3 nucleotides: TGTGCCAGCTGTGTCCAGGGGGAGGAAAGAAGCAGCGGGGAGCTGTTTTTT.

The chain couples TRBV11-2 to TRBJ1-2; no firm D call. The length of the CDR3 is 12 residues. The V end was cut by 1 base, the J end by 3 bases, with 3 bases between. CDR1 SGHAT and CDR2 FQNNGV come from the germline V gene. CDR3 region: CASSLADYGYTF. CDR3 nucleotides: TGTGCCAGCAGCTTAGCCGACTATGGCTACACCTTC.